The 2 T cell receptor beta chains below all came from one sample that was sequenced in a study of T-cell reconstitution after alpha-beta-depleted transplantation in children (dated by TCRdb to between 2015 and 2016). The library was prepared using PCR. TCRdb shows the sequencer as Illumina HiSeq 2500. Molecular barcoding was employed in the preparation of TCR libraries, with unique molecular identifiers being used to normalize TCRbeta repertoire quantification. The public reads were quality trimmed at Q25 with fastp and then assembled into clones with MiXCR by TCRdb, keeping productive beta chains. Rows with a matching CDR3 protein are joined into one entry that keeps the most common DNA and genes. This sample is represented by around 370,000 distinct CDR3 sequences; around a tenth of them were singletons. The ten most abundant clones make up around 2.4% of the sample. The sample was PBMCs from the stem cell graft donor, taken from the stem cell graft. The source is a human donor who donated a stem cell graft to a child with acute lymphoblastic leukemia.

The chain carries TRBV7-9 and TRBJ2-1; 10 bases agree with TRBD2. CDR1 and CDR2 from the germline V gene are SEHNR and FQNEAQ (reference sequence). The CDR3 extends over 16 amino acids. V was clipped by 6 bases and J by 5 bases; unmatched bases: 10. This CDR3 is CASSFSGTSVHNEQFF. For the CDR3, the DNA is TGTGCCAGCAGTTTTTCCGGGACTAGCGTTCACAATGAGCAGTTCTTC.

The chain links TRBV11-1 to TRBJ2-3; unclear D gene. V was pared by 2 bases and J by 3 bases, with 21 bases between. The CDR3 has 18 residues. Germline loops: CDR1 SGHAT, CDR2 FQDESV (reference sequence). CDR3 in amino acids: CASSLLSALAAGTDTQYF. DNA of the CDR3: TGTGCCAGCAGCTTATTGAGCGCCCTTGCCGCCGGGACAGATACGCAGTATTTT. The complete variable domain, with remaining parts taken from reference TRBV11-1 and TRBJ2-3, reads EAEVAQSPRYKITEKSQAVAFWCDPISGHATLYWYRQILGQGPELLVQFQDESVVDDSQLPKDRFSAERLKGVDSTLKIQPAELGDSAMYLCASSLLSALAAGTDTQYFGPGTRLTVL.